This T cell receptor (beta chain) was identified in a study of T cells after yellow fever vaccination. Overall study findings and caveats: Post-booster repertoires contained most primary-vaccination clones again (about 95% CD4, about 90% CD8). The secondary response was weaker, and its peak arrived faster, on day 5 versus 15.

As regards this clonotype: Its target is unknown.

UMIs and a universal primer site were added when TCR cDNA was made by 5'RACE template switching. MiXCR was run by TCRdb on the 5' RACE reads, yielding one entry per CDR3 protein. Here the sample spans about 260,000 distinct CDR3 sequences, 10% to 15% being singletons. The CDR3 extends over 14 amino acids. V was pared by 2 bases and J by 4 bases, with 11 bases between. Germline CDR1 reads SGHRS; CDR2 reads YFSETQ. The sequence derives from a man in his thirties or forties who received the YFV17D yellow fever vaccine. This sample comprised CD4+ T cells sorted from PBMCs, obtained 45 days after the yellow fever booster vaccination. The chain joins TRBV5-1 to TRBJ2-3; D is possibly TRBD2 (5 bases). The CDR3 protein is CASSFYGVADTQYF. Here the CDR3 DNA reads TGCGCCAGCAGCTTCTACGGGGTTGCAGATACGCAGTATTTT.